A selection of T cell receptor beta chains follows, all from one sample in a study of CD8+ T cells in alopecia areata. Repertoires were generated with immunoSEQ multiplex PCR, while TCRdb's copy carries only in-frame clones and drops some. The sample carries over 100,000 clones, about half recorded once. The specimen was CD4+ T cells sorted from blood, collected at week 4, from a patient treated with tofacitinib. These receptors all come from a human donor with alopecia areata. The conserved cysteine and the conserved F or W are not part of the CDR3 here. Size is omitted from some rows. Given values are once, few, many or a class for expanded clones.

TRBV30	-	TRBJ1-3	AWGSQGGNTIY
TRBV30	-	TRBJ1-1	AWTISRTAF
TRBV18	-	TRBJ1-4	ASSPKGGTNEKLF
TRBV9	many	TRBJ2-1	ASSPSGGRRNEQF
TRBV27	few	TRBJ2-1	ASSRFGLNNEQF
TRBV5-8	-	TRBJ2-4	ASSFDRGNIQY
TRBV7-2	-	TRBJ1-6	ASSLERVASPLH
TRBV21-1	few	TRBJ2-2	ASSKESGRAITGELF
TRBV4-1	-	TRBJ1-5	ASSRTGGPQH
TRBV5-1	-	TRBJ1-5	ASSLDLGDGPQH
TRBV4-1	-	TRBJ1-2	ASRRTGSYGYT
TRBV5-6	-	TRBJ1-5	ASSLGGTFSNQPQH
TRBV6-5	few	TRBJ1-6	ASSKDRAYSPLH
TRBV6-6	few	TRBJ1-2	ASSYSTGGRGYT
TRBV6-6	-	TRBJ2-7	ASRPGLASSYEQY
TRBV4-1	few	TRBJ2-3	ASSLVGFPTDTQY
TRBV29-1	once	TRBJ2-1	SGTQGLSRNEQF
TRBV7-9	few	TRBJ1-1	ASSPPPGGHTEAF
TRBV7-7	-	TRBJ2-5	ASSSDGLSPTQY